The next 9 T cell receptor beta chains were all read from a single sample in a study of long-term antiretroviral therapy in people with HIV. Survey-level resolution applied to immunoSEQ assay v3.0. Assay used: immunoSEQ multiplex PCR; TCRdb lists only in-frame clones, some missing. The table lists approximately 17,000 clones, more than 75% of them singletons. Sample: unsorted PBMCs, taken 0.7 years before starting antiretroviral therapy. The receptors were sampled from a man aged 45 to 65 with HIV.

The V gene is TRBV7-2, the J gene TRBJ2-5; D may correspond to TRBD1 or TRBD2 (5 bases each). CDR3 size: 13 residues. Trimming removed 5 bases from V and 5 bases from J, with 12 bases in between. Germline values: CDR1 SGHTA, CDR2 FQGNSA. The CDR3 nucleotides are TGTGCCAGCAGCCGAGGGGTCGAGGAGACCCAGTACTTC. Residues: CASSRGVEETQYF.

This sequence joins TRBV5-1 and TRBJ1-1; tentative D call: TRBD1 (6 bases). Germline V gives CDR1 SGHRS, CDR2 YFSETQ. V lost 0 bases to trimming and J lost 12 bases, with 15 bases between them. CDR3 length equals 13 residues. CDR3 DNA sequence: TGCGCCAGCAGCTTGGTGGTCCAGGGGCGGCCTTTCTTT. Residues: CASSLVVQGRPFF.

This clone showed up just once. The chain uses TRBV9 and TRBJ1-2; 7 nucleotides agree with TRBD1. V was clipped by 3 bases and J by 2 bases; unmatched bases: 1. This CDR3 region has 13 residues. Germline CDR1 is SGDLS and CDR2 is YYNGEE. The CDR3 is CASSGGQNYGYTF. The DNA for the CDR3 is TGTGCCAGCAGCGGGGGACAGAACTATGGCTACACCTTC.

This chain joins TRBV6-5 and TRBJ1-5; no definite D call. The ends were cut back, 6 bases at V and 0 bases at J, with 6 bases in the middle. Germline CDR1 is MNHEY and CDR2 is SVGAGI. The CDR3 is 13 amino acids. The CDR3: CASRPYSNQPQHF. In nucleotides, the CDR3 is TGTGCCAGCAGGCCGTATAGCAATCAGCCCCAGCATTTT.

The chain is built from TRBV5-6 and TRBJ1-2; no firm D call. Between the trimmed V and J ends, which lost 5 bases and 5 bases, there was a span of 13 bases. The CDR3 has 13 residues. Germline assignment: CDR1 SGHDT and CDR2 YYEEEE. The CDR3 region has the DNA TGTGCCAGCAGGGGCCAGGCGAGGTATGGCTACACCTTC. Translation gives CASRGQARYGYTF.

The chain combines TRBV5-6 with TRBJ1-2; possible D gene TRBD1, 6 bases. V was pared by 6 bases and J by 3 bases, with 18 bases between. CDR3 length: 15 amino acids. The V gene's germline CDR1 is SGHDT and CDR2 YYEEEE. Here the CDR3 DNA reads TGTGCCAGCACCATCGGGGGGCGCGACGACTATGGCTACACCTTC. Residues: CASTIGGRDDYGYTF.

V usage is TRBV19 and J usage is TRBJ2-3; D unclear. Germline-derived CDR1 and CDR2 are LNHDA and SQIVND (reference sequence). V was cut by 1 base and J by 1 base, with 6 bases left in between. CDR3 length equals 14 residues. The CDR3 loop is CASSIGTRTDTQYF. The CDR3 nucleotides read TGTGCCAGTAGTATAGGTACTCGCACAGATACGCAGTATTTT. Full variable domain (outside the CDR3, taken from reference TRBV19 and TRBJ2-3): DGGITQSPKYLFRKEGQNVTLSCEQNLNHDAMYWYRQDPGQGLRLIYYSQIVNDFQKGDIAEGYSVSREKKESFPLTVTSAQKNPTAFYLCASSIGTRTDTQYFGPGTRLTVL.

The V gene is TRBV5-1, the J gene TRBJ2-5, with 11 bases lining up with TRBD2. CDR3 length: 18 residues. V shed 4 bases and J 1 base; nucleotides not matched to a gene: 12. Germline V gene lookup returns CDR1 SGHRS and CDR2 YFSETQ. The CDR3 loop is CASSPLGLAEGGQETQYF. The CDR3, as DNA: TGCGCCAGCAGCCCATTGGGACTAGCGGAGGGGGGCCAAGAGACCCAGTACTTC. Full variable domain (rest looked up from reference TRBV5-1 and TRBJ2-5): KAGVTQTPRYLIKTRGQQVTLSCSPISGHRSVSWYQQTPGQGLQFLFEYFSETQRNKGNFPGRFSGRQFSNSRSEMNVSTLELGDSALYLCASSPLGLAEGGQETQYFGPGTRLLVL.

V is TRBV28 and J is TRBJ2-7, with 7 bases matching TRBD2. The CDR3 extends over 14 amino acids. The germline gives CDR1 MDHEN, CDR2 SYDVKM. V was clipped by 5 bases and J by 3 bases; unmatched bases: 7. The CDR3 sequence: CASSTLGGNYEQYF. As DNA, the CDR3 is TGTGCCAGCAGTACCCTGGGGGGGAACTACGAGCAGTACTTC.